What follows are 27 T cell receptor beta chains derived from one specimen sequenced in a study of identical twins. TCRdb itself ran the 5' RACE reads through MiXCR, one entry per CDR3 protein. The sample has hundreds of thousands of distinct CDR3 sequences; over 5% are singletons. Sequenced material: naive T cells sorted from blood. Receptors were obtained from a man younger than 35 in good health.

Many counts were recorded for this clonotype. DNA of the CDR3: TGTGCCAGCAGCCTACATAGGGGTGGAAACGAGCAGTTCTTC. Translating gives CASSLHRGGNEQFF. The gene calls are TRBV4-2 and TRBJ2-1, with D perhaps matching TRBD1 (5 bases). The CDR3 length is 14 residues. V dropped 4 bases and J dropped 10 bases, with 17 bases sitting between them. Germline V gives CDR1 LGHNA, CDR2 YNFKEQ.

About this clonotype itself: A much larger clone differs by one base, so this may be a read error. V and J are TRBV5-1 and TRBJ2-7, with D possibly being TRBD1 or TRBD2 (6 bases each). The CDR3 runs to 13 residues. Germline V lookup: CDR1 SGHRS, CDR2 YFSETQ. The CDR3 region has the DNA TGCACCAGCAGCTTGGAAGACTGGCTCGGGGGCACCTTC. Amino acid sequence: CTSSLEDWLGGTF.

V and J are TRBV10-3 and TRBJ2-7; 10 nucleotides match TRBD1. The ends lost 11 bases at V and 2 bases at J; junction bases unmatched: 21. CDR3 size: 18 residues. Germline CDR1 reads ENHRY; CDR2 reads SYGVKD. For the CDR3, the DNA is TGTGCCGCCGCCCCGGGACAGGGGCAACCCGGGGTTACCTACGAGCAGTACTTC. This translates into CAAAPGQGQPGVTYEQYF.

This clonotype was observed many times. This chain connects TRBV4-1 to TRBJ1-2; D may be TRBD1 (6 bases). V shed 4 bases and J shed 4 bases, with 10 bases lying between them. CDR3 size: 13 residues. Germline V gene lookup returns CDR1 MGHRA and CDR2 YSYEKL. The DNA of the CDR3 is TGCGCCAGCAGCCGAGGGACACCCTATGGCTACACCTTC. Its protein product is CASSRGTPYGYTF.

This clonotype was seen a handful of times. The chain recombines TRBV12-3 or TRBV12-4 with TRBJ2-7; 12 bases match TRBD1. V shed 4 bases, J shed 8 bases, and the junction held 6 bases outside the gene matches. CDR3 length equals 14 residues. Here the CDR3 DNA reads TGTGCCAGCAGTTATGGGGACAGGGGGCGCAAGCAGTACTTC. Translating gives CASSYGDRGRKQYF.

The rearrangement joins TRBV27 to TRBJ2-7; no firm D call. The germline CDR1 and CDR2 sequences are MNHEY and SMNVEV (reference sequence). Trimming took off 7 bases at V and 7 bases at J, with 26 bases between the two ends. This CDR3 is built from 16 residues. The CDR3 sequence is CASTIYRGIPRREQYF. Here the CDR3 DNA reads TGTGCCAGCACCATATATCGCGGCATCCCCCGGAGAGAGCAGTACTTC.

This clonotype has more than one count but fewer than ten. This chain's CDR3 is CASSWGKETQYF. The DNA of the CDR3 is TGCGCCAGCAGCTGGGGAAAGGAGACCCAGTACTTC. The V gene is TRBV5-1, the J gene TRBJ2-5; D not certain. The V gene's germline CDR1 is SGHRS and CDR2 YFSETQ. This CDR3 region has 12 residues. Trimming removed 3 bases from V and 5 bases from J, with 8 bases in between.

This clonotype was seen repeatedly, ten times or more. The chain combines TRBV20-1 with TRBJ2-7, with 12 bases lining up with TRBD1. CDR1 is DFQATT, CDR2 SNEGSKA, per germline (reference sequence). With 5 bases clipped from V and 6 bases from J, the junction kept 2 bases outside the gene matches. The length of the CDR3 is 12 residues. The CDR3 region is CSAGTGGAEQYV. The CDR3 DNA reads as TGCAGTGCTGGGACAGGGGGCGCCGAGCAGTACGTC.

This clonotype was counted many times. This chain links TRBV28 with TRBJ2-4; D is unclear. This CDR3 spans 11 amino acids. The V gene's germline CDR1 is MDHEN and CDR2 SYDVKM. V was pared by 3 bases and J by 8 bases, with 5 bases between. CDR3 sequence reads: CASSLMDIQYF. CDR3 nucleotides: TGTGCCAGCAGTTTGATGGACATTCAGTACTTC.

This clonotype was recorded at least ten times. The gene calls are TRBV29-1 and TRBJ2-1; a possible D gene is TRBD2 (5 bases). The CDR3 consists of 8 residues. CDR1 SQVTM and CDR2 ANQGSEA come from the germline V gene. The V end was cut by 8 bases, the J end by 13 bases, with 9 bases between. As DNA, the CDR3 is TGCAGCTCGGAGGAACAGTTCTTC. The encoded protein is CSSEEQFF.

The gene calls are TRBV20-1 and TRBJ2-3; TRBD1 is a possible D gene (6 bases). The CDR3 totals 16 residues. With 0 bases removed from V and 2 bases from J, the gap between germline ends came to 15 bases. CDR1 is DFQATT and CDR2 is SNEGSKA in the germline V gene (reference sequence). The CDR3 here is CSARDPDSGHTDTQYF. The DNA for the CDR3 is TGCAGTGCTAGAGATCCTGACTCGGGACACACAGATACGCAGTATTTT.

This clonotype was seen many times. The V call is TRBV6-1, the J call TRBJ2-3; TRBD2 aligns across 8 bases. CDR3 length equals 13 residues. V gave up 6 bases and J gave up 6 bases; unmatched junction bases: 5. Looked up from germline, CDR1 is MNHNS and CDR2 is SASEGT. As DNA, the CDR3 is TGTGCCAGCAGAAACCCGGGAGGGGATACGCAGTATTTT. Its protein is CASRNPGGDTQYF.

This clonotype was counted ten times or more. V usage is TRBV5-1 and J usage is TRBJ2-1; no reliable D call. CDR1 is SGHRS, CDR2 YFSETQ, per germline. V gave up 2 bases and J gave up 0 bases, with 15 bases separating them. CDR3 length equals 17 residues. In DNA, the CDR3 is TGCGCCAGCAGCTTATCTCTTGGCGGTAGCTCCTACAATGAGCAGTTCTTC. This translates into CASSLSLGGSSYNEQFF. The variable domain in full, completed from reference TRBV5-1 and TRBJ2-1, reads KAGVTQTPRYLIKTRGQQVTLSCSPISGHRSVSWYQQTPGQGLQFLFEYFSETQRNKGNFPGRFSGRQFSNSRSEMNVSTLELGDSALYLCASSLSLGGSSYNEQFFGPGTRLTVL.

Many counts were recorded for this clonotype. DNA for the CDR3: TGTGCCAGCAGTTACTCGGGAGGGCTCGAAAAACTGTTTTTT. Translating it yields CASSYSGGLEKLFF. The chain is built from TRBV6-5 and TRBJ1-4; D gene unclear. The germline V and J ends were trimmed by 0 bases and 8 bases, with 10 bases remaining between them. This CDR3 contains 14 residues. In germline, CDR1 is MNHEY, CDR2 SVGAGI.

This clonotype showed up just a few times. J is TRBJ2-7 and V is TRBV30, with D perhaps being TRBD1 or TRBD2 (7 bases each). Per the germline V gene, CDR1 is GTSNPN and CDR2 is SVGIG (reference sequence). The CDR3 consists of 13 residues. The CDR3 coding sequence is TGTGCGGGGAGGGAGGGGGCCTCCTACGAGCAGTACTTC. Amino acids: CAGREGASYEQYF.

This clonotype has ten or more counts. The rearrangement uses TRBV10-3 and TRBJ1-1; TRBD1 matches 8 bases. Looked up from germline, CDR1 is ENHRY and CDR2 is SYGVKD. The length of the CDR3 is 14 residues. V gave up 9 bases and J gave up 1 base; unmatched junction bases: 7. In nucleotides, the CDR3 is TGTGCCATACTACGACAGGGGTCGAACACTGAAGCTTTCTTT. It is translated as CAILRQGSNTEAFF.

This clonotype was counted a few times. The chain joins TRBV20-1 to TRBJ1-5; D possibly corresponds to TRBD1 (5 bases). This CDR3 has 13 amino acids. Per the germline V gene, CDR1 is DFQATT and CDR2 is SNEGSKA (reference sequence). Deletions cut 5 bases from V and 1 base from J, with 9 bases between. The CDR3 reads CSAGKGSNQPQHF. CDR3 coding DNA: TGCAGTGCTGGGAAGGGGAGCAATCAGCCCCAGCATTTT.

The chain carries TRBV5-6 and TRBJ2-2; 8 nucleotides match TRBD1. Per germline, CDR1 SGHDT and CDR2 YYEEEE. The CDR3 has 16 amino acids. The junction had 9 bases not matched to a gene; V was cut back by 4 bases and J by 4 bases. CDR3 DNA sequence: TGTGCCAGCAGCCCGACAGGGGATTTCGTCACCGGGGAGCTGTTTTTT. It is translated as CASSPTGDFVTGELFF. The variable domain in full, completed from reference TRBV5-6 and TRBJ2-2, reads DAGVTQSPTHLIKTRGQQVTLRCSPKSGHDTVSWYQQALGQGPQFIFQYYEEEERQRGNFPDRFSGHQFPNYSSELNVNALLLGDSALYLCASSPTGDFVTGELFFGEGSRLTVL.

This clonotype occurred many times. This chain links TRBV7-9 with TRBJ2-1; D ambiguous. The V end lost 5 bases, the J end lost 5 bases, and 13 bases lay between the germline ends. Germline CDR1 is SEHNR and CDR2 is FQNEAQ (reference sequence). The CDR3 has 14 residues. CDR3 bases: TGTGCCAGCAGCGACCGACACGGACACAATGAGCAGTTCTTC. Its protein product is CASSDRHGHNEQFF. The complete variable domain, with remaining parts taken from reference TRBV7-9 and TRBJ2-1, reads DTGVSQNPRHKITKRGQNVTFRCDPISEHNRLYWYRQTLGQGPEFLTYFQNEAQLEKSRLLSDRFSAERPKGSFSTLEIQRTEQGDSAMYLCASSDRHGHNEQFFGPGTRLTVL.

This clonotype was seen a few times. The chain employs TRBV3-1 and TRBJ2-5; no definite D call. This CDR3 spans 14 amino acids. Trimming removed 1 base at V and 5 bases at J, with 11 bases between. Germline V gene data show CDR1 as LGHDT and CDR2 as YNNKEL (reference sequence). The CDR3 loop reads CASSQVMDGETQYF. As DNA, the CDR3 is TGTGCCAGCAGCCAAGTGATGGACGGGGAGACCCAGTACTTC.

The chain joins TRBV4-3 to TRBJ2-3, with D tentatively TRBD2 (7 bases). The CDR3 covers 18 residues. Germline lookup yields CDR1 LGHNA and CDR2 YSLEER. Trimming removed 2 bases at V and 1 base at J, with 19 bases between. The CDR3 reads CASSQSSGGRGGTDTQYF. As DNA, the CDR3 is TGCGCCAGCAGCCAATCCTCCGGGGGGCGGGGAGGCACAGATACGCAGTATTTT.

Ten or more counts support this clonotype. The V gene is TRBV27, the J gene TRBJ2-5, with D perhaps given as TRBD1 or TRBD2 (5 bases each). Trimming stripped 4 bases from V and 2 bases from J, with 17 bases between. CDR3 size: 16 residues. Germline V gene data show CDR1 as MNHEY and CDR2 as SMNVEV (reference sequence). CDR3 region: CASSSIWGTTQETQYF. DNA for the CDR3: TGTGCCAGCAGTTCCATATGGGGGACGACTCAAGAGACCCAGTACTTC.

This clonotype came up many times. This chain joins TRBV12-3 or TRBV12-4 and TRBJ1-3; D unclear. The V end lost 1 base, the J end lost 4 bases, and 8 bases lay between the germline ends. This CDR3 region has 14 residues. CDR3 DNA sequence: TGTGCCAGCAGTTTAGGGACTGCCGGAAACACCATATATTTT. Amino acid sequence: CASSLGTAGNTIYF.

Ten or more counts support this clonotype. The V gene is TRBV4-3, the J gene TRBJ1-4; a possible D gene is TRBD1 (5 bases). Germline CDR1 reads LGHNA; CDR2 reads YSLEER. V shed 3 bases and J shed 6 bases, with 14 bases lying between them. The CDR3 is 15 residues long. Here the CDR3 DNA reads TGCGCCAGCAGCCATGTGGGACGACGGGATGAAAAACTGTTTTTT. Protein product: CASSHVGRRDEKLFF.

The sample holds one count of this clonotype. The gene calls are TRBV3-1 and TRBJ2-3, with D possibly TRBD2 on 5 matching bases. CDR3 size: 13 residues. In germline, CDR1 is LGHDT, CDR2 YNNKEL (reference sequence). Trimming removed 0 bases from V and 5 bases from J, with 6 bases in between. CDR3 nucleotide sequence: TGTGCCAGCAGCCAAGAACTAGTAGATACGCAGTATTTT. It encodes CASSQELVDTQYF.

The chain is built from TRBV2 and TRBJ1-2; no clear D gene. Germline assignment: CDR1 SNHLY and CDR2 FYNNEI. Trimming removed 3 bases from V and 2 bases from J, with 19 bases in between. The CDR3 has 17 amino acids. CDR3 DNA sequence: TGTGCCAGCAGTGATACCTTTATGGCGGGAATGAACTATGGCTACACCTTC. It specifies CASSDTFMAGMNYGYTF. The complete variable domain, with remaining parts taken from reference TRBV2 and TRBJ1-2, reads EPEVTQTPSHQVTQMGQEVILRCVPISNHLYFYWYRQILGQKVEFLVSFYNNEISEKSEIFDDQFSVERPDGSNFTLKIRSTKLEDSAMYFCASSDTFMAGMNYGYTFGSGTRLTVV.

Many counts were recorded for this clonotype. The J gene is TRBJ2-1, the V gene TRBV6-5; unclear D gene. V shed 2 bases and J shed 0 bases, with 8 bases lying between them. CDR1 MNHEY and CDR2 SVGAGI come from the germline V gene. The CDR3 has 15 amino acids. The CDR3 region is CASSYDPSSYNEQFF. The CDR3 nucleotides are TGTGCCAGCAGTTACGACCCCAGCTCCTACAATGAGCAGTTCTTC.